A selection of T cell receptor beta chains follows, all from one sample in a study of CD8+ T cells in alopecia areata. Some clones are missing from TCRdb's copy, which holds only in-frame ones; the method was immunoSEQ multiplex PCR. The data contain about 140,000 clones, roughly half of them singletons. Material: CD4+ T cells sorted from blood, obtained at week 0. The receptors here all came from a human donor with alopecia areata. CDR3s include the opening cysteine and the closing phenylalanine or tryptophan.

j_gene	v_gene	CDR3aa
TRBJ2-1	TRBV29-1	CSVEDGSSYNEQFF
TRBJ2-3	TRBV29-1	CSVEESVARGKDTQYF
TRBJ2-1	TRBV30	CATRLAGEQFF
TRBJ2-1	TRBV11-2	CASSFLAGAPNEQFF
TRBJ1-1	TRBV29-1	CSVGTGSGTEAFF
TRBJ2-2	TRBV5-1	CASSLVAGGGTGELFF
TRBJ1-5	TRBV15	CATSISLERPQHF
TRBJ2-5	TRBV7-7	CASSLQGAGTQYF
TRBJ1-5	TRBV19	CASSPSQGSSNQPQHF
TRBJ2-2	TRBV7-2	CASSIQSTGELFF
TRBJ1-5	TRBV30	CAWRRQGLSNQPQHF
TRBJ1-2	TRBV28	CASSLGANYGYTF